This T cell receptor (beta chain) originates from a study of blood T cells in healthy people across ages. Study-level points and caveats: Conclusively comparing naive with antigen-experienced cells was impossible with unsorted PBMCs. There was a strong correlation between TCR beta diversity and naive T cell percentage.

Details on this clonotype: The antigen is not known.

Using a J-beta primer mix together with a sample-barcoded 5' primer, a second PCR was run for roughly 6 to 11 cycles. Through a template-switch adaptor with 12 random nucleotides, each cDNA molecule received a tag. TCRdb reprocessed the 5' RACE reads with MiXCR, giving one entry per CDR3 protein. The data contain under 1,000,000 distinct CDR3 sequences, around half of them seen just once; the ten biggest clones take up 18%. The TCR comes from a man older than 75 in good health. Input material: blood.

The DNA for the CDR3 is TGTGCCAGCAGTTTTACGGAAAACAATGAGCAGTTCTTC. Protein sequence: CASSFTENNEQFF. The J gene is TRBJ2-1, the V gene TRBV27; D remains ambiguous. The V and J ends lost 3 bases and 5 bases respectively, with 8 bases between them. Germline loops: CDR1 MNHEY, CDR2 SMNVEV (reference sequence). This CDR3 has 13 amino acids.